These 2 T cell receptor beta chains share one sample of origin, sequenced in a study of blood T cell repertoires in COVID-19. The protocol was immunoSEQ multiplex PCR, while the TCRdb copy is restricted to in-frame clones and leaves out a portion. Of more than 45,000 clones in the sample, 85% to 90% were seen once. Sequenced: peripheral blood. The receptors stem from a man aged 65 to 79 with acute or convalescent COVID-19.

The rearrangement links TRBV19 to TRBJ2-7; D might be TRBD2 (6 bases). This CDR3 has 13 residues. V lost 3 bases, J lost 0 bases, and 6 bases lay in between. CDR1 LNHDA and CDR2 SQIVND come from the germline V gene (reference sequence). CDR3 region: CASSISGSYEQYF. DNA for the CDR3: TGTGCCAGTAGTATTAGCGGCTCCTACGAGCAGTACTTC.

The chain is built from TRBV7-9 and TRBJ1-2; 11 bases line up with TRBD1. V was clipped by 4 bases and J by 2 bases; unmatched bases: 3. CDR1 and CDR2 from the germline V gene are SEHNR and FQNEAQ (reference sequence). This CDR3 region has 15 residues. This CDR3 is CASSSGDRGNYGYTF. In nucleotides, the CDR3 is TGTGCCAGCAGCTCAGGGGACAGGGGGAACTATGGCTACACCTTC. Using reference TRBV7-9 and TRBJ1-2 for the parts outside the CDR3, the full variable domain is DTGVSQNPRHKITKRGQNVTFRCDPISEHNRLYWYRQTLGQGPEFLTYFQNEAQLEKSRLLSDRFSAERPKGSFSTLEIQRTEQGDSAMYLCASSSGDRGNYGYTFGSGTRLTVV.